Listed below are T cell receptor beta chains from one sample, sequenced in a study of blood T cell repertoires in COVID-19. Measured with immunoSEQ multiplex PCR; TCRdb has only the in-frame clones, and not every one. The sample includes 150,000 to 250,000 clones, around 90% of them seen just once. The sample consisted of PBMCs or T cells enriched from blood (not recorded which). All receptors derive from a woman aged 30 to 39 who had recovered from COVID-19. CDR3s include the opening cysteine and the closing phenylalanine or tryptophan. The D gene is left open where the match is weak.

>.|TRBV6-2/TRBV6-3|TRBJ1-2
CASSYDSGGYTF
TGTGCCAGCAGTTACGACTCCGGTGGCTACACCTTC
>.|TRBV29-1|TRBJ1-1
CSTTLGGGEINTEAFF
TGCAGCACGACCCTAGGGGGGGGCGAGATAAACACTGAAGCTTTCTTT
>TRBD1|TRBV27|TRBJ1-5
CASSQTTGVVQPQHF
TGTGCCAGCAGTCAAACTACAGGGGTGGTTCAGCCCCAGCATTTT
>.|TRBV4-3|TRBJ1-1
CASSQVTENTEAFF
TGCGCCAGCAGCCAAGTGACAGAGAACACTGAAGCTTTCTTT
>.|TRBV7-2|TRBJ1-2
CASSQGRRGEGYGYTF
TGTGCCAGCAGCCAAGGACGACGGGGGGAAGGCTATGGCTACACCTTC
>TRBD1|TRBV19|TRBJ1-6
CASSPQAGQDNSPLHF
TGTGCCAGTAGTCCCCAGGCAGGACAGGATAATTCACCCCTCCACTTT
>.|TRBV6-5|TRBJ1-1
CASRSREAEAFF
TGTGCCAGCAGAAGCAGGGAAGCTGAAGCTTTCTTT
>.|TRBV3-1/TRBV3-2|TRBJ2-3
CASGGPTDTQYF
TGTGCCAGCGGGGGCCCCACAGATACGCAGTATTTT
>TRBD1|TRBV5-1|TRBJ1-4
CASSSGGTNEKLFF
TGCGCCAGCAGCTCAGGGGGGACTAATGAAAAACTGTTTTTT
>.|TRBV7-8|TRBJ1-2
CASSDRDNPHYGYTF
TGTGCCAGCAGCGACCGGGACAACCCCCACTATGGCTACACCTTC